The 25 T cell receptor beta chains below were found in one sample sequenced in a study of T-cell memory formation after mild COVID-19. A single record per CDR3 protein comes from TCRdb applying MiXCR to the 5' RACE reads. The sample holds 530,000 or so distinct CDR3 sequences, 17% seen once. The source material was PBMCs or a T cell subset sorted from them (not recorded which). Receptor source: an adult woman who had mild COVID-19 (a few samples of this study predate the infection). Cell type and time point are not known.

The table lists this clonotype with a few counts. The chain links TRBV12-3 or TRBV12-4 to TRBJ1-1, with D possibly being TRBD1 (5 bases). V gave up 1 base and J gave up 7 bases, with 10 bases separating them. The CDR3 spans 13 residues. The CDR3 coding sequence is TGTGCCAGCAGTTTAGGGGGCGCCGATGAAGCTTTCTTT. It translates to CASSLGGADEAFF.

This chain joins TRBV7-8 and TRBJ2-2; maybe TRBD1 (5 bases). The CDR3 contains 16 residues. In germline, CDR1 is SGHVS, CDR2 FQNEAQ. Trimming left V 1 base short and J 2 bases short, with 11 bases between. Here the CDR3 DNA reads TGTGCCAGCAGCTTAGGTGCAGGGATAAACACCGGGGAGCTGTTTTTT. It is translated as CASSLGAGINTGELFF.

This clonotype was counted only a few times. The chain carries TRBV6-2 or TRBV6-3 and TRBJ2-1; 12 bases are shared with TRBD2. Germline V gene data show CDR1 as MNHEY and CDR2 as SVGEGT. The V gene end was trimmed by 4 bases and the J gene end by 10 bases; junction bases not matched to a gene: 8. This CDR3 region has 15 residues. CDR3 sequence reads: CASSLTSGSFGEQFF. In DNA, the CDR3 is TGTGCCAGCAGTTTGACTAGCGGGAGTTTTGGAGAGCAGTTCTTC.

This clonotype was seen just once. The chain recombines TRBV11-2 with TRBJ2-4; 7 bases agree with TRBD2. The CDR3 sequence is 15 residues long. V lost 3 bases to trimming and J lost 5 bases; unmatched junction nucleotides: 7. The V gene's germline CDR1 is SGHAT and CDR2 FQNNGV. The CDR3 nucleotides are TGTGCCAGCAGCTTGGGAGGGCCCGGCGAAAACATTCAGTACTTC. Residues: CASSLGGPGENIQYF. Variable domain in full (rest from reference TRBV11-2 and TRBJ2-4): EAGVAQSPRYKIIEKRQSVAFWCNPISGHATLYWYQQILGQGPKLLIQFQNNGVVDDSQLPKDRFSAERLKGVDSTLKIQPAKLEDSAVYLCASSLGGPGENIQYFGAGTRLSVL.

The CDR3 protein is CAISAPSYNEQFF. The CDR3 bases are TGTGCCATCAGTGCCCCCTCCTACAATGAGCAGTTCTTC. V gene TRBV10-3 combines with J gene TRBJ2-1; D ambiguous. Trimming took off 4 bases at V and 0 bases at J, with 4 bases between the two ends. This CDR3 comprises 13 residues. The V gene's germline CDR1 is ENHRY and CDR2 SYGVKD.

This clonotype came up a few times. The CDR3 coding sequence is TGTGCCAGCAGTTTCCACTTCCTAAATGGACTGGGGGACACCACAGATACGCAGTATTTT. It is translated as CASSFHFLNGLGDTTDTQYF. V usage is TRBV27 and J usage is TRBJ2-3; tentative D call: TRBD1 (6 bases). The CDR3 is 20 residues long. V was clipped by 3 bases and J by 2 bases, with 27 bases between them. Germline-derived CDR1 and CDR2 are MNHEY and SMNVEV (reference sequence).

This clonotype turned up a few times. The chain joins TRBV4-3 to TRBJ1-5; D is ambiguous. Per germline, CDR1 LGHNA and CDR2 YSLEER. This CDR3 has 15 amino acids. The V end lost 0 bases, the J end lost 6 bases, and 12 bases lay between the germline ends. The CDR3 protein is CASSQDGVRGQPQHF. The CDR3 DNA reads as TGCGCCAGCAGCCAAGACGGGGTTCGTGGTCAGCCCCAGCATTTT.

This clonotype has a count of ten or more. This chain uses TRBV24-1 with TRBJ2-7, with 7 bases fitting TRBD2. The CDR3 totals 13 residues. CDR1 KGHDR and CDR2 SFDVKD come from the germline V gene. V trimming: 5 bases; J trimming: 3 bases; junction bases outside the gene matches: 3. Here the CDR3 reads CATSAGGYYEQYF. Here the CDR3 DNA reads TGTGCCACCAGTGCGGGGGGTTACTACGAGCAGTACTTC.

A few counts support this clonotype. The V and J genes are TRBV5-1 and TRBJ2-3; maybe TRBD1 (5 bases). This CDR3 is 16 amino acids long. V dropped 4 bases and J dropped 5 bases, with 20 bases sitting between them. In germline, CDR1 is SGHRS, CDR2 YFSETQ. CDR3 sequence (DNA): TGCGCCAGCAGCCAAACGCGTGTCAGGGAAGGAGATACGCAGTATTTT. Translating gives CASSQTRVREGDTQYF.

This chain uses TRBV7-2 with TRBJ1-1, with a tentative D call TRBD1 (5 bases). Germline V gene lookup returns CDR1 SGHTA and CDR2 FQGNSA. V dropped 1 base and J dropped 0 bases, with 12 bases sitting between them. The CDR3 extends over 16 amino acids. In DNA, the CDR3 is TGTGCCAGCAGCTTAGAAGCAGGGACTATGAACACTGAAGCTTTCTTT. Translating gives CASSLEAGTMNTEAFF.

The J gene is TRBJ2-3, the V gene TRBV10-3; TRBD2 matches at 9 bases. J was trimmed by 2 bases and V by 8 bases; bases with no gene match: 5. CDR1 ENHRY and CDR2 SYGVKD come from the germline V gene. CDR3 size: 14 residues. In DNA, the CDR3 is TGTGCCATCGCCGCGGGGGGGTCCACAGATACGCAGTATTTT. Amino acid sequence: CAIAAGGSTDTQYF.

The chain is built from TRBV7-2 and TRBJ2-7, with D tentatively TRBD2 (6 bases). Trimming shortened V by 9 bases and J by 4 bases, and 19 bases separated the two germline ends. The length of the CDR3 is 14 residues. The V gene's germline CDR1 is SGHTA and CDR2 FQGNSA. The CDR3 region has the DNA TGTGCCAGTAGGCCCCCGGGCGGGAATTACGAGCAGTACTTC. It specifies CASRPPGGNYEQYF.

The genes are TRBV7-9 and TRBJ1-5; weak D call: TRBD1 (5 bases). CDR1 SEHNR and CDR2 FQNEAQ come from the germline V gene (reference sequence). This CDR3 has 15 residues. Trimming cost V 7 bases and J 6 bases, with 19 bases left between them. CDR3 sequence (DNA): TGTGCCAGCAACGAGGGTACGGGGGTCGGTCAGCCCCAGCATTTT. Its protein product is CASNEGTGVGQPQHF. The full variable domain, completed using reference TRBV7-9 and TRBJ1-5, is DTGVSQNPRHKITKRGQNVTFRCDPISEHNRLYWYRQTLGQGPEFLTYFQNEAQLEKSRLLSDRFSAERPKGSFSTLEIQRTEQGDSAMYLCASNEGTGVGQPQHFGDGTRLSIL.

The chain couples TRBV12-3 or TRBV12-4 to TRBJ2-7; 12 positions match TRBD1. J gave up 10 bases and V 6 bases, and 13 bases lay outside the gene matches. The CDR3 length is 15 residues. The CDR3 DNA sequence: TGTGCCAGCAGAGCTACCGGGACAGGGGGCCCCAGCCAGTACTTC. Encoded protein: CASRATGTGGPSQYF.

V is TRBV12-5 and J is TRBJ2-7, with TRBD2 matching over 7 bases. CDR1 is LGHNT, CDR2 FRNRAP, per germline. CDR3 length: 16 residues. Germline trimming cut 5 bases from V and 1 base from J; bases unmatched to any gene: 11. The CDR3 DNA is TGTGCTAGTGGTCTATCAACTAGCGCGATATCCTACGAGCAGTACTTC. Translation: CASGLSTSAISYEQYF. Full variable domain (missing parts from reference TRBV12-5 and TRBJ2-7): DARVTQTPRHKVTEMGQEVTMRCQPILGHNTVFWYRQTMMQGLELLAYFRNRAPLDDSGMPKDRFSAEMPDATLATLKIQPSEPRDSAVYFCASGLSTSAISYEQYFGPGTRLTVT.

The V call is TRBV7-8, the J call TRBJ1-6; 9 positions agree with TRBD1. The CDR3 length is 14 residues. The V and J ends lost 5 bases and 8 bases, in that order; junction bases with no gene match: 4. CDR1 is SGHVS, CDR2 FQNEAQ, per germline. For the CDR3, the DNA is TGTGCCAGCAGCCGGCGGGACAGGGATTCACCCCTCCACTTT. This codes for CASSRRDRDSPLHF.

This clonotype was seen ten or more times. The chain recombines TRBV12-3 or TRBV12-4 with TRBJ2-7; D not certain. This CDR3 spans 12 amino acids. Trimming cost V 5 bases and J 2 bases, with 7 bases left between them. CDR3 amino acids: CASSRHTYEQYF. CDR3 nucleotides: TGTGCCAGCAGTAGGCACACCTACGAGCAGTACTTC.

The J gene is TRBJ2-7, the V gene TRBV12-3 or TRBV12-4, with TRBD1 as a possible D gene (6 bases). Trimming shortened V by 2 bases and J by 3 bases, and 8 bases separated the two germline ends. There are 13 residues in the CDR3. The CDR3 bases are TGTGCCAGCAGTTTAAGGGGGTTCTACGAGCAGTACTTC. Its protein product is CASSLRGFYEQYF.

The V gene is TRBV12-3 or TRBV12-4, the J gene TRBJ2-7; tentative D call: TRBD2 (7 bases). V lost 3 bases and J lost 5, with 17 bases in between. The CDR3 totals 15 residues. CDR3 sequence (DNA): TGTGCCAGCAGTTTCATTGTTGGGAGGGGGGACGAGCAGTACTTC. Translation gives CASSFIVGRGDEQYF.

The CDR3 loop reads CASSFGLAGPGQYF. CDR3 DNA: TGTGCCAGCAGCTTTGGACTAGCGGGCCCAGGGCAGTATTTT. The chain links TRBV13 to TRBJ2-3, with TRBD2 matching 11 bases. Germline V lookup: CDR1 PRHDT, CDR2 FYEKMQ (reference sequence). V gave up 3 bases and J gave up 11 bases; unmatched junction bases: 7. The CDR3 covers 14 residues.

The sample holds a few counts of this clonotype. This chain joins TRBV5-1 and TRBJ2-1; 10 bases agree with TRBD1. The junction had 8 bases not matched to a gene; V was cut back by 4 bases and J by 7 bases. The CDR3 is made up of 15 amino acids. Germline V gives CDR1 SGHRS, CDR2 YFSETQ. CDR3 coding DNA: TGCGCCAGCAGCACCGGGACAGGGGATAGGAATGAGCAGTTCTTC. Translation: CASSTGTGDRNEQFF.

This clonotype has only a few counts. The gene calls are TRBV11-1 and TRBJ2-1; D uncertain. The CDR3 contains 15 residues. Germline V CDR1 and CDR2: SGHAT, FQDESV (reference sequence). V was pared by 3 bases and J by 8 bases, with 17 bases between. This CDR3 is CASSLGNNGGDEQFF. The DNA for the CDR3 is TGTGCCAGCAGCTTGGGGAATAACGGTGGAGATGAGCAGTTCTTC.

The sample holds a few counts of this clonotype. The chain combines TRBV7-9 with TRBJ1-2; unclear D gene. The CDR3 totals 14 residues. The ends were cut back, 7 bases at V and 2 bases at J, with 14 bases in the middle. Germline CDR1 reads SEHNR; CDR2 reads FQNEAQ (reference sequence). The CDR3 bases are TGTGCCAGCATTGACGGAGGTCGGAACTATGGCTACACCTTC. It is translated as CASIDGGRNYGYTF.

This rearrangement joins TRBV11-1 to TRBJ2-3, with D uncertain. The CDR3 loop spans 14 amino acids. The germline V gene encodes CDR1 SGHAT and CDR2 FQDESV (reference sequence). Trimming removed 3 bases at V and 0 bases at J, with 7 bases between. The CDR3 bases are TGTGCCAGCAGCTTTGGTATGAGCACAGATACGCAGTATTTT. Protein: CASSFGMSTDTQYF.

This clonotype occurred many times. This chain joins TRBV7-2 and TRBJ2-1; D tentatively fits TRBD1 or TRBD2 (6 bases each). Germline assignment: CDR1 SGHTA and CDR2 FQGNSA. Trimming left V 5 bases short and J 7 bases short, with 18 bases between. CDR3 length equals 15 residues. The DNA of the CDR3 is TGTGCCAGCAGCCCGGGACTCAACAGGGAGAATGAGCAGTTCTTC. As protein: CASSPGLNRENEQFF.